One and the same sample provided the 7 T cell receptor beta chains below, sequenced in a study of blood T cell repertoires in COVID-19. Measured with immunoSEQ multiplex PCR; TCRdb has only the in-frame clones, and not every one. The sample holds under 250,000 clones, over 70% seen once. The material sequenced was PBMCs or T cells enriched from blood (not recorded which). These receptors were taken from a woman in her forties who had been exposed to COVID-19.

The V call is TRBV6-1, the J call TRBJ2-2; D not certain. Germline lookup yields CDR1 MNHNS and CDR2 SASEGT. V gave up 2 bases and J gave up 6 bases, with 10 bases separating them. The CDR3 spans 14 residues. CDR3 protein: CASSEPSLPGELFF. The CDR3 DNA is TGTGCCAGCAGTGAACCTAGTCTTCCCGGGGAGCTGTTTTTT.

The genes are TRBV4-1 and TRBJ1-1; 9 bases fit TRBD1. With 7 bases clipped from V and 1 base from J, the junction kept 4 bases outside the gene matches. CDR3 length: 14 residues. The germline gives CDR1 MGHRA, CDR2 YSYEKL. The DNA of the CDR3 is TGCGCCAGCAAACGGACAGGGGCGAACACTGAAGCTTTCTTT. Translated: CASKRTGANTEAFF.

In its sample, this clone was seen once. The chain is built from TRBV19 and TRBJ1-2; no clear D. The CDR3 length is 15 residues. Germline loops: CDR1 LNHDA, CDR2 SQIVND (reference sequence). Trimming cost V 5 bases and J 0 bases, with 13 bases left between them. Here the CDR3 reads CASSLFGEANYGYTF. Here the CDR3 DNA reads TGTGCCAGTAGTCTATTTGGAGAAGCTAACTATGGCTACACCTTC. Looking up the rest from reference TRBV19 and TRBJ1-2 gives the full variable domain: DGGITQSPKYLFRKEGQNVTLSCEQNLNHDAMYWYRQDPGQGLRLIYYSQIVNDFQKGDIAEGYSVSREKKESFPLTVTSAQKNPTAFYLCASSLFGEANYGYTFGSGTRLTVV.

The genes are TRBV7-8 and TRBJ1-5; D not resolved. The V end lost 5 bases, the J end lost 4 bases, and 6 bases lay between the germline ends. The CDR3 extends over 12 amino acids. CDR1 and CDR2 from the germline V gene are SGHVS and FQNEAQ. The CDR3 DNA reads TGTGCCAGCAGCGTCAGAAATCAGCCCCAGCATTTT. Its protein product is CASSVRNQPQHF.

The chain has TRBV7-9 and TRBJ1-2; possible D gene TRBD1, 6 bases. Per germline, CDR1 SEHNR and CDR2 FQNEAQ (reference sequence). V was clipped by 4 bases and J by 2 bases, with 14 bases between them. The CDR3 extends over 15 amino acids. This chain's CDR3 is CASSSSGGRNYGYTF. CDR3 nucleotide sequence: TGTGCCAGCAGCTCCTCGGGGGGGCGAAACTATGGCTACACCTTC.

As DNA, the CDR3 is TGTGCCAGCAGCCCCCGACTAGCGGGAGCGAGAGAGACCCAGTACTTC. Its protein product is CASSPRLAGARETQYF. The chain uses TRBV3-1 (or the pseudogene TRBV3-2) and TRBJ2-5; 12 nucleotides line up with TRBD2. This CDR3 has 16 residues. V was clipped by 4 bases and J by 4 bases; unmatched bases: 7. Germline CDR1 LGHDT, CDR2 YNNKEL (reference sequence).

The chain uses TRBV13 and TRBJ2-1; 11 bases fit TRBD2. The length of the CDR3 is 16 residues. The germline CDR1 and CDR2 sequences are PRHDT and FYEKMQ (reference sequence). J lost 6 bases, V lost 4 bases, and 8 bases had no gene match. The CDR3 DNA is TGTGCCAGCAGCTCCCCCCTAGCGGGAGGAAGCAATGAGCAGTTCTTC. This codes for CASSSPLAGGSNEQFF.